These 25 T cell receptor beta chains were all obtained from the same sample, sequenced in a study of beta chain features in type 1 diabetes. These TCRs are of unknown antigen specificity. Reverse transcribing all isolated RNA meant expressed TCRB transcripts were sequenced. Clones were sequenced by immunoSEQ multiplex PCR, and TCRdb holds only the in-frame ones, with some missing. The data hold hundreds of thousands of clones, with about 15% observed a single time. Study results and limitations: Type 1 diabetes patients had moderately but significantly shorter TCRB CDR3s in all four CD4+ subsets.

The sample taken for sequencing was naive CD4+ T cells from blood. These receptors came from a man aged 18 to 35 with type 1 diabetes.

The chain links TRBV7-2 to TRBJ1-2; perhaps TRBD1 as D (5 bases). Germline V gene sequence: CDR1 SGHTA, CDR2 FQGNSA. This CDR3 spans 18 amino acids. The V gene lost 5 bases and the J gene lost 6 bases, with 28 bases spanning the gap. CDR3 nucleotides: TGTGCCAGCAGCCCGCGGGGGATTTGGGCAGGGAATGTCGATGGCTACACCTTC. It is translated as CASSPRGIWAGNVDGYTF.

The chain joins TRBV4-3 to TRBJ1-2, with unresolved D. Germline V gene data show CDR1 as LGHNA and CDR2 as YSLEER. The V and J ends lost 2 bases and 4 bases respectively, with 5 bases between them. This CDR3 spans 12 amino acids. In DNA form, the CDR3 reads TGCGCCAGCAGCCAAAGCGGCTATGGCTACACCTTC. Protein product: CASSQSGYGYTF.

This clone has more than one count but fewer than ten. A read error may produce the germline difference seen at one junction end. The rearrangement links TRBV29-1 to TRBJ1-1; the match to TRBD1 covers 7 bases. The CDR3 is 11 residues long. Germline loops: CDR1 SQVTM, CDR2 ANQGSEA. CDR3 sequence reads: CSVGRTDRAVF. The CDR3 DNA follows: TGCAGCGTGGGGCGGACTGACAGGGCGGTCTTT.

The sample holds a few counts of this clone. V usage is TRBV10-3 and J usage is TRBJ2-7; a possible D gene is TRBD2 (7 bases). This CDR3 spans 15 amino acids. Germline CDR1 reads ENHRY; CDR2 reads SYGVKD. Trimming cost V 5 bases and J 3 bases, with 17 bases left between them. CDR3: CAISPGDRGDYEQYF. The DNA of the CDR3 is TGTGCCATCAGTCCAGGGGACCGGGGGGACTACGAGCAGTACTTC.

J is TRBJ1-5 and V is TRBV7-6; 7 bases are shared with TRBD1. Germline trimming cut 1 base from V and 1 base from J; bases unmatched to any gene: 4. CDR1 and CDR2 (germline): SGHVS, FNYEAQ. The CDR3 is 16 residues long. The CDR3 nucleotides read TGTGCCAGCAGCTTAGGACAGGGTCGGAGCAATCAGCCCCAGCATTTT. This translates into CASSLGQGRSNQPQHF.

This clone was recorded a few times. The chain joins TRBV28 to TRBJ2-7; the D gene is possibly TRBD2 (5 bases). The CDR3 sequence is 12 residues long. The V end lost 7 bases, the J end lost 3 bases, and 10 bases lay between the germline ends. Germline V gives CDR1 MDHEN, CDR2 SYDVKM. The CDR3 DNA reads TGTGCCAGCACCTACGGGGACTACGAGCAGTACTTC. Translation gives CASTYGDYEQYF.

As DNA, the CDR3 is TGTGCCAGCAGTTCGACTAGCGGGAGCTCCTACAATGAGCAGTTCTTC. This encodes CASSSTSGSSYNEQFF. This sequence joins TRBV27 and TRBJ2-1; 12 bases are shared with TRBD2. The J segment lost 0 bases and the V segment lost 4 bases, leaving 1 base of the junction unmatched. The germline gives CDR1 MNHEY, CDR2 SMNVEV (reference sequence). The CDR3 extends over 16 amino acids.

This clone was counted a few times. The chain links TRBV2 to TRBJ1-5, with 7 bases matching TRBD1. The germline V gene has CDR1 SNHLY and CDR2 FYNNEI. Losses at the gene ends were 7 bases for V and 5 bases for J; bases not matched to a gene: 8. The CDR3 runs to 14 residues. The CDR3 DNA reads TGTGCCAGCACCATTGACAGGGTCTATCAGCCCCAGCATTTT. Translated, it gives CASTIDRVYQPQHF.

V is TRBV7-2 and J is TRBJ1-6, with D unclear. Germline lookup yields CDR1 SGHTA and CDR2 FQGNSA. This CDR3 comprises 15 residues. V lost 2 bases and J 8 bases, leaving 13 bases between the germline ends. The CDR3 spells CASSLIGATDSPLHF. Here the CDR3 DNA reads TGTGCCAGCAGCTTAATCGGTGCTACGGATTCACCCCTCCACTTT.

This clone appeared a few times. The chain recombines TRBV30 with TRBJ2-7; D may be TRBD1 (5 bases). Trimming left V 4 bases short and J 2 bases short, with 15 bases between. CDR1 and CDR2 (germline): GTSNPN, SVGIG (reference sequence). The CDR3 is 14 residues long. The CDR3 protein is CAWNRQKLPYEQYF. CDR3 DNA sequence: TGTGCCTGGAACCGACAGAAGTTACCCTACGAGCAGTACTTC.

This clone was counted a few times. The CDR3 DNA reads as TGTGCCACTGGGACAGGCAAAGAGACCCAGTACTTC. The encoded protein is CATGTGKETQYF. This rearrangement joins TRBV19 to TRBJ2-5; 8 bases agree with TRBD1. V dropped 10 bases and J dropped 3; count of bases not matched to a gene: 4. Germline CDR1 reads LNHDA; CDR2 reads SQIVND (reference sequence). This CDR3 region has 12 residues. Supplemented by reference TRBV19 and TRBJ2-5, the full variable domain reads DGGITQSPKYLFRKEGQNVTLSCEQNLNHDAMYWYRQDPGQGLRLIYYSQIVNDFQKGDIAEGYSVSREKKESFPLTVTSAQKNPTAFYLCATGTGKETQYFGPGTRLLVL.

V gene TRBV7-9 combines with J gene TRBJ1-1; 8 bases are shared with TRBD1. The V segment lost 11 bases and the J segment 3 bases; nucleotides outside the gene matches: 14. The CDR3 is 15 amino acids. CDR1 SEHNR and CDR2 FQNEAQ come from the germline V gene (reference sequence). The CDR3 DNA sequence: TGTGCCTCAAGACAGGGGTCGTGGGGGGACACTGAAGCTTTCTTT. Amino acid sequence: CASRQGSWGDTEAFF.

Only a few counts were recorded for this clone. This sequence joins TRBV9 and TRBJ2-7; a possible D gene is TRBD1 (5 bases). Germline assignment: CDR1 SGDLS and CDR2 YYNGEE. V lost 0 bases to trimming and J lost 4 bases, with 11 bases between them. CDR3 length: 14 residues. The CDR3 protein is CASSVGREGYEQYF. CDR3 in DNA: TGTGCCAGCAGCGTAGGCAGGGAAGGGTACGAGCAGTACTTC.

This clone was picked up a small number of times. CDR3 sequence: CASSLVHRDAEAFF. The DNA of the CDR3 is TGTGCCAGCAGCTTAGTCCACAGGGATGCTGAAGCTTTCTTT. The chain has TRBV7-2 and TRBJ1-1, with D maybe TRBD1 (6 bases). The V end was cut by 1 base, the J end by 6 bases, with 12 bases between. The CDR3 consists of 14 residues. Germline V gene sequence: CDR1 SGHTA, CDR2 FQGNSA.

The rearrangement joins TRBV11-2 to TRBJ2-3; TRBD1 is a possible D gene (6 bases). CDR3 length: 15 amino acids. V was shortened by 1 base and J by 2 bases, with 10 bases between the two germline ends. The germline gives CDR1 SGHAT, CDR2 FQNNGV. CDR3: CASSLGTGPTDTQYF. CDR3 nucleotide sequence: TGTGCCAGCAGCTTAGGTACAGGGCCCACAGATACGCAGTATTTT.

This clone has a handful of counts. The genes are TRBV5-1 and TRBJ2-7, with 8 bases lining up with TRBD1. The CDR3 has 14 amino acids. The junction had 7 bases not matched to a gene; V was cut back by 2 bases and J by 6 bases. The germline gives CDR1 SGHRS, CDR2 YFSETQ. This CDR3 is CASSLRQGHGEQYF. The CDR3 bases are TGCGCCAGCAGCTTACGACAGGGGCATGGCGAGCAGTACTTC.

The rearrangement links TRBV7-2 to TRBJ2-1; 14 bases agree with TRBD2. CDR1 SGHTA and CDR2 FQGNSA come from the germline V gene. The length of the CDR3 is 18 residues. Unmatched junction bases numbered 11, after V lost 0 bases and J lost 10 bases. Here the CDR3 reads CASSLAPPGTSGSWEQFF. The CDR3 DNA sequence: TGTGCCAGCAGCTTAGCGCCCCCGGGGACTAGCGGGAGTTGGGAGCAGTTCTTC.

J is TRBJ2-2 and V is TRBV4-1, with 9 bases identical to TRBD1. The CDR3 is made up of 15 amino acids. Trimming cost V 4 bases and J 3 bases; bases outside gene matches: 3. Germline CDR1 and CDR2: MGHRA and YSYEKL. CDR3 DNA: TGCGCCAGCAGCCGGCGGGACAGGGACACCGGGGAGCTGTTTTTT. It specifies CASSRRDRDTGELFF.

This clone has only a few counts. The chain recombines TRBV5-4 with TRBJ2-7, with 10 bases matching TRBD2. This CDR3 contains 15 residues. Germline CDR1 SGHNT, CDR2 YYREEE (reference sequence). Trimming cost V 5 bases and J 2 bases; bases outside gene matches: 7. Here the CDR3 DNA reads TGTGCCAGCAGACCCACTAGCGGGGAGACCTACGAGCAGTACTTC. Protein: CASRPTSGETYEQYF.

J is TRBJ1-2 and V is TRBV19; 7 nucleotides match TRBD1. The V gene's germline CDR1 is LNHDA and CDR2 SQIVND (reference sequence). The CDR3 is 15 amino acids. With V trimmed by 5 bases and J by 3 bases, 9 bases remained unmatched. The CDR3 is CASSLSDRAHYGYTF. CDR3 in DNA: TGTGCCAGTAGTCTATCCGACAGGGCCCACTATGGCTACACCTTC.

The gene calls are TRBV28 and TRBJ2-1; 7 bases agree with TRBD1. Germline lookup yields CDR1 MDHEN and CDR2 SYDVKM. The V segment lost 7 bases and the J segment 2 bases; nucleotides outside the gene matches: 14. CDR3 length equals 17 residues. The CDR3 protein is CASTTLRWDRTYNEQFF. The CDR3 DNA reads TGTGCCAGCACCACCCTTCGGTGGGACAGAACCTACAATGAGCAGTTCTTC. The full variable domain, rest sourced from reference TRBV28 and TRBJ2-1, is DVKVTQSSRYLVKRTGEKVFLECVQDMDHENMFWYRQDPGLGLRLIYFSYDVKMKEKGDIPEGYSVSREKKERFSLILESASTNQTSMYLCASTTLRWDRTYNEQFFGPGTRLTVL.

The rearrangement joins TRBV4-2 to TRBJ2-2, with D possibly TRBD2 on 5 matching bases. CDR1 and CDR2 from the germline V gene are LGHNA and YNFKEQ. V was cut by 1 base and J by 6 bases, with 15 bases left in between. The CDR3 spans 16 residues. The CDR3 DNA reads TGTGCCAGCAGCCAAGCAACGCTAGCCGGGGCCGGGGAGCTGTTTTTT. Translation: CASSQATLAGAGELFF.

CDR3 nucleotide sequence: TGTGCCTGGGAGCAGGGCCCCAATCAGCCCCAGCATTTT. Translated, it gives CAWEQGPNQPQHF. The chain is built from TRBV30 and TRBJ1-5; tentatively, D is TRBD1 (5 bases). Trimming pared 5 bases from V and 3 bases from J, leaving 11 bases between. This CDR3 comprises 13 residues. CDR1 is GTSNPN and CDR2 is SVGIG in the germline V gene (reference sequence).

This clone was detected only a few times. The chain couples TRBV9 to TRBJ2-7, with TRBD1 matching 10 bases. Germline assignment: CDR1 SGDLS and CDR2 YYNGEE. The CDR3 length is 15 residues. The trim removed 4 bases at V and 5 bases at J, leaving 9 bases unmatched. CDR3 residues: CASSLTRGTGDEQYF. The CDR3 DNA reads as TGTGCCAGCAGCTTGACAAGGGGGACAGGGGACGAGCAGTACTTC.

A single count supports this clone. The genes are TRBV5-6 and TRBJ2-5; TRBD2 matches 10 bases. V gave up 5 bases and J gave up 6 bases; unmatched junction bases: 10. Germline-derived CDR1 and CDR2 are SGHDT and YYEEEE. The CDR3 length is 15 residues. CDR3 residues: CASSSLAGDRQTQYF. CDR3 DNA: TGTGCCAGCAGTTCGCTAGCGGGAGACCGGCAGACCCAGTACTTC.